A single T cell receptor beta chain is shown here with its context. As yet, its antigen is unknown. The CDR3 sequence is 13 residues long. The germline V gene encodes CDR1 KGHSH and CDR2 LQKENI. The V end lost 1 base, the J end lost 4 bases, and 8 bases lay between the germline ends. This sample is part of a study of cytomegalovirus exposure and HLA in healthy donors. Study-level findings and limits: Accurate predictions that matched the HLA-A and HLA-B alleles of most subjects were reportedly made from TCR beta sequences. Donors were assumed by presence/absence analyses to have roughly uniform sequencing depth. A later analysis linked a missense variant in DCLRE1C to the trimming of TCR beta V and J genes. In all likelihood, a cluster of highly shared sequence variants was a sequencing artifact.

PCR involved 60 Vbeta and 13 Jbeta primers. TCRdb's copy holds only in-frame clones and misses some; the assay was immunoSEQ multiplex PCR. Here the sample spans nearly 95,000 clones, approximately 7.1% being singletons. The source is a man aged 45 to 65 in good health and CMV-seronegative. V and J are TRBV18 and TRBJ2-7, with D possibly matching TRBD2 (6 bases). Input material: PBMCs. CDR3 loop: CASSPQGRYEQYF. The CDR3 nucleotides read TGTGCCAGCTCACCACAGGGGAGGTACGAGCAGTACTTC.